This note documents a single TCR beta chain sequence. The data derive from a study of blood T cell repertoires in COVID-19. Study context: COVID-19 samples collected from the United States, Italy and Spain covered acute and convalescent phases. The cDNA or gDNA used as material had been derived from T cells, B-cell-depleted T cells, or PBMCs.

V was cut by 3 bases and J by 10 bases, with 16 bases left in between. The CDR3 has 13 residues. Looked up from germline, CDR1 is SGDLS and CDR2 is YYNGEE. Sequenced by immunoSEQ multiplex PCR; TCRdb stores in-frame clones only, minus some. This sample has a few hundred thousand clones, with roughly 90% found just once. Living in about 25 US areas, the participants were between 18 and 89 years of age. Researchers sorted participants into cohorts using their self-reported clinical history. The source of this sequence is a woman between 25 and 40 years old who had been exposed to COVID-19. This chain links TRBV9 with TRBJ1-1; a possible D gene is TRBD1 (5 bases). The sequencing input was PBMCs or T cells enriched from blood (not recorded which). The DNA for the CDR3 is TGTGCCAGCAGCGCCCGACTGGGGGGGGGAGCTTTCTTT. Encoded protein: CASSARLGGGAFF.